This T cell receptor beta chain was identified during a study of T cell changes during pregnancy in multiple sclerosis. Clones were read by immunoSEQ multiplex PCR, and TCRdb kept only the in-frame ones, dropping some. Of 45,000 to 60,000 clones listed, 70% to 90% are singletons. Germline V gene lookup returns CDR1 WNHNN and CDR2 SYGVQD (reference sequence). The CDR3 loop spans 16 amino acids. V gave up 6 bases and J gave up 0 bases; unmatched junction bases: 6. The receptor was derived from a female donor with multiple sclerosis, enrolled in a pregnancy study. The chain employs TRBV10-1 and TRBJ1-2; 11 bases fit TRBD1. Sequenced material: peripheral blood, taken in the first trimester of pregnancy. This CDR3 reads CASSGQGASANYGYTF. The CDR3 DNA is TGCGCCAGCAGCGGACAGGGGGCCTCAGCTAACTATGGCTACACCTTC.